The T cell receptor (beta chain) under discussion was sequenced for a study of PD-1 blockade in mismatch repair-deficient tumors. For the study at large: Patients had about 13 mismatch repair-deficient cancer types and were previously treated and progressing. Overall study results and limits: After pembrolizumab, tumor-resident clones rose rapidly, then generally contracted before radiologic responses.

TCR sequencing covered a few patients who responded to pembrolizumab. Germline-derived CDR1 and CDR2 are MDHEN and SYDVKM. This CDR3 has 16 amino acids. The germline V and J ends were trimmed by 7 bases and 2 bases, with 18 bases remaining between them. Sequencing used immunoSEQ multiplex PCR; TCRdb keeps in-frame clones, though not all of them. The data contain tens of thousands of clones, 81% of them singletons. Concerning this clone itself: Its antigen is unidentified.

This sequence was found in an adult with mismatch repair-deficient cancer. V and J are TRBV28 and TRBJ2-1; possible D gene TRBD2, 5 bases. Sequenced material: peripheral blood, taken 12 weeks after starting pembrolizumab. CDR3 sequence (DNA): TGTGCCAGCACTGATTTCGGACTTATTACCTACAATGAGCAGTTCTTC. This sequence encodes CASTDFGLITYNEQFF.